This T cell receptor (beta chain) was captured in a study of blood T cell repertoires in COVID-19. Study summary: T cells, B-cell-depleted T cells, or PBMCs provided the cDNA or gDNA that served as material.

In the study's own analysis: Reference gene primer amplification yielded estimated nucleated cell counts. The protocol was immunoSEQ multiplex PCR, while the TCRdb copy is restricted to in-frame clones and leaves out a portion. V, J and clone size were drawn from that table, and D and trimming were deduced from the DNA. Of 200,000 to 250,000 clones listed, under 85% are singletons. The sample taken for sequencing was peripheral blood. The TCR was taken from a woman aged 30 to 39 with COVID-19, enrolled during active disease.

CDR3 residues: CASTGSSYEQYF. The CDR3 DNA is TGTGCCAGCACCGGGAGCTCCTACGAGCAGTACTTC. The J gene is TRBJ2-7, the V gene TRBV6-6; tentatively, D is TRBD2 (6 bases). Deletions cut 7 bases from V and 0 bases from J, with 7 bases between. CDR1 MNHNY and CDR2 SVGAGI come from the germline V gene (reference sequence). The CDR3 spans 12 residues.